The entry that follows covers one T cell receptor (beta chain) sequence. As yet, its antigen is unknown. The record originates from a study of vaccination effects on CD4 cells after COVID-19. Only in-frame clones appear in the TCRdb table, and some are missing; sequencing was by immunoSEQ multiplex PCR. The sample lists roughly 55,000 clones; about 73% were seen once. Germline values: CDR1 SNHLY, CDR2 FYNNEI. The CDR3 consists of 12 residues. V was pared by 4 bases and J by 5 bases, with 6 bases between. Sequencing in the ViraFEST assay came after antigen-specific CD4+ T cells had been expanded with viral peptide pools, which were used to stimulate PBMC. The culture ran for 10 days before CD4+ T cells were isolated. Everyone in the study got two shots of either the BNT162b2 or mRNA-1273 vaccine. Roughly 2 million PBMC per well were cultured with approximately 10 IU/ml IL-2 and roughly 11 ug/ml peptides.

The source of this sequence is a human donor who received a COVID-19 vaccine. The V and J genes are TRBV2 and TRBJ1-5, with D possibly being TRBD1 (5 bases). Specimen: CD4+ T cells from PBMCs cultured with HCoV-OC43 spike peptides, collected after COVID-19 vaccination. This sample's subset: HCoV-OC43 spike overlapping peptide pool stimulation. CDR3 sequence reads: CASSGQYQPQHF. The CDR3 region has the DNA TGTGCCAGCAGTGGACAGTATCAGCCCCAGCATTTT.